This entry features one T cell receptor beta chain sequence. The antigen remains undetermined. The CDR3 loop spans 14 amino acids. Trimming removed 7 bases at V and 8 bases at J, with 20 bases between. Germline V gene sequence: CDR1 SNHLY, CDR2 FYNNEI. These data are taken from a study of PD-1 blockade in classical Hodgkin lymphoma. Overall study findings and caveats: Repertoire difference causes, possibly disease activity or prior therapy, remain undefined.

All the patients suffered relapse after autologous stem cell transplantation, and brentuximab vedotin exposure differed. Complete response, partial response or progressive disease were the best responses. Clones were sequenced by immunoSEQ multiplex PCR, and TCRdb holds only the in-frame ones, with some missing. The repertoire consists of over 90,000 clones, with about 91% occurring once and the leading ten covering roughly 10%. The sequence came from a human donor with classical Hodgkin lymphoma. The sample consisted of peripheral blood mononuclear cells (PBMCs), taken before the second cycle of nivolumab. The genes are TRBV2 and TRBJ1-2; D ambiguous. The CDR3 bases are TGTGCCAGCAACCTTGACGGGATAGGAGGAGGCTACACCTTC. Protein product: CASNLDGIGGGYTF.